This T cell receptor beta chain was obtained from a study of T cells in Graves' hyperthyroidism and ophthalmopathy. Amplified TCR beta CDR3 regions derived from RNA transcripts. Primed by the HTBI set, a first-round RT-PCR was run on the TCR CDR3. TCRdb passed the multiplex PCR reads through MiXCR, listing each CDR3 protein once. The sample carries around 400,000 distinct CDR3 sequences, 13% recorded once. J gave up 0 bases and V 1 base, and 2 bases lay outside the gene matches. Germline V gene lookup returns CDR1 SGHAT and CDR2 FQNNGV. This CDR3 contains 15 residues. The chain uses TRBV11-2 and TRBJ1-1; 7 nucleotides agree with TRBD1. Material: blood. The sequence was collected from a young woman with Graves' hyperthyroidism. The CDR3 DNA is TGTGCCAGCAGCTTAGGACAGGGAATGAACACTGAAGCTTTCTTT. Translated, it gives CASSLGQGMNTEAFF.